Following are 16 T cell receptor beta chains from one sample sequenced in a study of blood T cell repertoires in COVID-19. Produced via immunoSEQ multiplex PCR; TCRdb's table is partial and in-frame only. The sample has approximately 330,000 clones, 90% seen once. Sequencing was done on a sample of peripheral blood. These receptors came from a woman aged 40 to 50 with COVID-19, enrolled during active disease.

The V and J genes are TRBV5-1 and TRBJ2-7; 7 positions agree with TRBD1. The germline gives CDR1 SGHRS, CDR2 YFSETQ. The V segment lost 5 bases and the J segment 4 bases; nucleotides outside the gene matches: 6. The CDR3 runs 13 residues. The CDR3 DNA reads as TGCGCCAGCAGAAGACAGGGCAGGTACGAGCAGTACTTC. This sequence encodes CASRRQGRYEQYF.

This CDR3 reads CASSRQGIGVANYGYTF. The CDR3 region has the DNA TGTGCCAGCAGTCGGCAGGGGATTGGGGTCGCTAACTATGGCTACACCTTC. The chain links TRBV6-2 or TRBV6-3 to TRBJ1-2, with D tentatively TRBD1 (6 bases). In germline, CDR1 is MNHEY, CDR2 SVGEGT. The CDR3 has 17 amino acids. V was pared by 5 bases and J by 0 bases, with 19 bases between.

This clone showed up just once. CDR3 DNA: TGTGCCAGCAGCCGTTCAGACCCGACAGACGAGCAGTACTTC. It encodes CASSRSDPTDEQYF. This sequence joins TRBV3-1 (or the pseudogene TRBV3-2) and TRBJ2-7, with D possibly matching TRBD1 (5 bases). Germline-derived CDR1 and CDR2 are LGHDT and YNNKEL (reference sequence). The CDR3 sequence is 14 residues long. Trimming cost V 4 bases and J 5 bases, with 15 bases left between them.

The CDR3, as DNA: TGTGCCAGCAGCGCACAACCAACTAACTATGGCTACACCTTC. Amino acids: CASSAQPTNYGYTF. J is TRBJ1-2 and V is TRBV7-9, with D unclear. CDR1 is SEHNR and CDR2 is FQNEAQ in the germline V gene (reference sequence). The V and J ends lost 5 bases and 0 bases respectively, with 10 bases between them. This CDR3 has 14 amino acids.

The V and J genes are TRBV6-5 and TRBJ1-4, with a tentative D call TRBD1 (6 bases). The ends were cut back, 0 bases at V and 2 bases at J, with 10 bases in the middle. The germline gives CDR1 MNHEY, CDR2 SVGAGI. There are 16 residues in the CDR3. The CDR3 spells CASSYSWGGTNEKLFF. The CDR3 nucleotides are TGTGCCAGCAGTTACTCCTGGGGGGGCACTAATGAAAAACTGTTTTTT.

The chain has TRBV4-3 and TRBJ1-1, with D unresolved. Trimming took off 0 bases at V and 5 bases at J, with 13 bases between the two ends. Looked up from germline, CDR1 is LGHNA and CDR2 is YSLEER. The CDR3 consists of 15 residues. CDR3 sequence reads: CASSQDEGPPTEAFF. The CDR3 coding sequence is TGCGCCAGCAGCCAAGACGAGGGCCCGCCAACTGAAGCTTTCTTT.

The chain is built from TRBV14 and TRBJ2-7, with D perhaps TRBD1 (6 bases). Germline V gene sequence: CDR1 SGHDN, CDR2 FVKESK. V was shortened by 4 bases and J by 3 bases, with 16 bases between the two germline ends. The CDR3 has 15 amino acids. CDR3 nucleotide sequence: TGTGCCAGCAGCCCCAGGGGACACGGAGTCTACGAGCAGTACTTC. Translated, it gives CASSPRGHGVYEQYF. Combining the CDR3 with reference TRBV14 and TRBJ2-7 gives the whole variable domain EAGVTQFPSHSVIEKGQTVTLRCDPISGHDNLYWYRRVMGKEIKFLLHFVKESKQDESGMPNNRFLAERTGGTYSTLKVQPAELEDSGVYFCASSPRGHGVYEQYFGPGTRLTVT.

This clone was observed a handful of times. The chain combines TRBV18 with TRBJ1-1; D remains unclear. Germline CDR1 is KGHSH and CDR2 is LQKENI. Trimming took off 3 bases at V and 2 bases at J, with 4 bases between the two ends. The CDR3 totals 12 residues. The CDR3 DNA follows: TGTGCCAGCTCACCTATTAACACTGAAGCTTTCTTT. Amino acid sequence: CASSPINTEAFF.

This clone has a handful of counts. The gene calls are TRBV7-9 and TRBJ1-6; tentatively, D is TRBD1 (5 bases). Germline lookup yields CDR1 SEHNR and CDR2 FQNEAQ (reference sequence). This CDR3 has 18 amino acids. Trimming shortened V by 1 base and J by 5 bases, and 18 bases separated the two germline ends. The CDR3 DNA follows: TGTGCCAGCAGCTTAGGAGTATCGTTCGACAGAGATAATTCACCCCTCCACTTT. Its protein is CASSLGVSFDRDNSPLHF.

The rearrangement links TRBV25-1 to TRBJ2-3; 9 nucleotides match TRBD2. The CDR3 runs 14 residues. V shed 6 bases, J shed 0 bases, and the junction held 1 base outside the gene matches. Germline CDR1 and CDR2: MGHDK and SYGVNS. CDR3 DNA sequence: TGTGCCAGCAGGCGGGGGGGCAGCACAGATACGCAGTATTTT. Residues: CASRRGGSTDTQYF. The full variable domain, its missing parts supplied by reference TRBV25-1 and TRBJ2-3, is EADIYQTPRYLVIGTGKKITLECSQTMGHDKMYWYQQDPGMELHLIHYSYGVNSTEKGDLSSESTVSRIRTEHFPLTLESARPSHTSQYLCASRRGGSTDTQYFGPGTRLTVL.

J is TRBJ2-5 and V is TRBV5-1, with D perhaps matching TRBD1 (6 bases). The CDR3 extends over 14 amino acids. Trimming took off 3 bases at V and 3 bases at J, with 12 bases between the two ends. Germline V lookup: CDR1 SGHRS, CDR2 YFSETQ. CDR3 nucleotides: TGCGCCAGCAGCTCGGACAGCGGAGAAGAGACCCAGTACTTC. It encodes CASSSDSGEETQYF.

The chain carries TRBV7-8 and TRBJ1-2; no reliable D call. The CDR3 is made up of 17 amino acids. Trimming pared 1 base from V and 3 bases from J, leaving 18 bases between. Germline CDR1 is SGHVS and CDR2 is FQNEAQ. The CDR3 DNA follows: TGTGCCAGCAGCTTAGACCTGGAGAGTAGAACCTACTATGGCTACACCTTC. Translated, it gives CASSLDLESRTYYGYTF. The full variable domain, rest sourced from reference TRBV7-8 and TRBJ1-2, is GAGVSQSPRYKVAKRGQDVALRCDPISGHVSLFWYQQALGQGPEFLTYFQNEAQLDKSGLPSDRFFAERPEGSVSTLKIQRTQQEDSAVYLCASSLDLESRTYYGYTFGSGTRLTVV.

Here the CDR3 reads CASSSGGLVNEQFF. The CDR3 coding sequence is TGTGCCAGCAGTTCGGGGGGGTTGGTCAATGAGCAGTTCTTC. This chain uses TRBV28 with TRBJ2-1; 8 bases line up with TRBD2. Germline trimming cut 4 bases from V and 6 bases from J; bases unmatched to any gene: 5. Per the germline V gene, CDR1 is MDHEN and CDR2 is SYDVKM. The CDR3 contains 14 residues.

V and J are TRBV27 and TRBJ1-6; D gene uncertain. The CDR3 length is 16 residues. Germline CDR1 reads MNHEY; CDR2 reads SMNVEV (reference sequence). Trimming cost V 6 bases and J 0 bases, with 12 bases left between them. The CDR3: CASRLATVSYNSPLHF. The CDR3 coding sequence is TGTGCCAGCAGACTAGCCACCGTCTCCTATAATTCACCCCTCCACTTT.

The genes are TRBV9 and TRBJ1-1; TRBD1 matches 8 bases. Germline assignment: CDR1 SGDLS and CDR2 YYNGEE. The CDR3 is 15 amino acids. The trim removed 3 bases at V and 1 base at J, leaving 5 bases unmatched. This chain's CDR3 is CASSETGTGNTEAFF. As DNA, the CDR3 is TGTGCCAGCAGCGAAACCGGGACAGGGAACACTGAAGCTTTCTTT.

The rearrangement joins TRBV24-1 to TRBJ1-2; D call uncertain. V shed 4 bases and J shed 8 bases, with 13 bases lying between them. The CDR3 has 13 amino acids. Germline V gives CDR1 KGHDR, CDR2 SFDVKD. In nucleotides, the CDR3 is TGTGCCACCAGTGACCCCGGGGTTTCAGGCTACACCTTC. It is translated as CATSDPGVSGYTF.